These 8 T cell receptor beta chains originate from one sample sequenced in a study of blood T cell repertoires in COVID-19. Measured with immunoSEQ multiplex PCR; TCRdb has only the in-frame clones, and not every one. The profile shows roughly 140,000 clones, 70% to 90% of them singletons. Sequencing was done on a sample of peripheral blood. These receptors all stem from an older woman with COVID-19, enrolled during active disease.

The rearrangement links TRBV7-8 to TRBJ1-5; 7 bases agree with TRBD1. J gave up 6 bases and V 5 bases, and 10 bases lay outside the gene matches. CDR3 length: 15 residues. CDR1 is SGHVS and CDR2 is FQNEAQ in the germline V gene. Written as DNA, the CDR3 is TGTGCCAGCAGCAGAGGACAAGGGGGCTTTCAGCCCCAGCATTTT. Its translation: CASSRGQGGFQPQHF.

This clone has just one count. This chain uses TRBV9 with TRBJ2-2; TRBD2 aligns across 10 bases. Germline CDR1 SGDLS, CDR2 YYNGEE. This CDR3 spans 14 amino acids. The V segment lost 3 bases and the J segment 6 bases; nucleotides outside the gene matches: 2. The CDR3 reads CASSDSGGAGELFF. The CDR3, as DNA: TGTGCCAGCAGCGACAGCGGGGGGGCCGGGGAGCTGTTTTTT. The full variable domain, with the rest looked up from reference TRBV9 and TRBJ2-2, is DSGVTQTPKHLITATGQRVTLRCSPRSGDLSVYWYQQSLDQGLQFLIQYYNGEERAKGNILERFSAQQFPDLHSELNLSSLELGDSALYFCASSDSGGAGELFFGEGSRLTVL.

V usage is TRBV15 and J usage is TRBJ2-7, with D possibly TRBD2 on 6 matching bases. V lost 1 base to trimming and J lost 0 bases, with 7 bases between them. In germline, CDR1 is LNHNV, CDR2 YYDKDF (reference sequence). CDR3 size: 14 residues. The CDR3 nucleotides are TGTGCCACCAGCAGAGTCGGGAGCTCCTACGAGCAGTACTTC. Protein product: CATSRVGSSYEQYF. Together with reference TRBV15 and TRBJ2-7, the CDR3 gives the full variable domain: DAMVIQNPRYQVTQFGKPVTLSCSQTLNHNVMYWYQQKSSQAPKLLFHYYDKDFNNEADTPDNFQSRRPNTSFCFLDIRSPGLGDTAMYLCATSRVGSSYEQYFGPGTRLTVT.

This chain uses TRBV3-1 (or the pseudogene TRBV3-2) with TRBJ2-1; D perhaps matches TRBD2 (5 bases). V was trimmed by 2 bases and J by 0 bases, leaving 17 bases between them. The CDR3 totals 18 residues. The germline V gene has CDR1 LGHDT and CDR2 YNNKEL (reference sequence). The CDR3 loop is CASSQNVGVTTSYNEQFF. The CDR3 DNA is TGTGCCAGCAGCCAAAACGTCGGGGTCACGACCTCCTACAATGAGCAGTTCTTC.

The V call is TRBV28, the J call TRBJ1-2; 8 bases agree with TRBD1. V lost 1 base to trimming and J lost 4 bases; unmatched junction nucleotides: 5. The CDR3 runs to 15 residues. The germline V gene encodes CDR1 MDHEN and CDR2 SYDVKM. CDR3 DNA sequence: TGTGCCAGCAGTTTATTTCAGGGGGCGGTCTATGGCTACACCTTC. It encodes CASSLFQGAVYGYTF.

The chain uses TRBV23-1 and TRBJ2-5; D may be TRBD2 (5 bases). TRBV23-1 is an open reading frame, and its role is uncertain. V was pared by 11 bases and J by 5 bases, with 27 bases between. The CDR3 spans 16 residues. As DNA, the CDR3 is TGCGCCCCGATCCCCGGGAACAGCTCCCCTGAGGAGACCCAGTACTTC. It translates to CAPIPGNSSPEETQYF.

The chain couples TRBV5-1 to TRBJ1-1, with D maybe TRBD1 (6 bases). Trimming left V 5 bases short and J 0 bases short, with 11 bases between. Germline V gene sequence: CDR1 SGHRS, CDR2 YFSETQ. The CDR3 sequence is 14 residues long. The CDR3 protein is CASRSGGVNTEAFF. As DNA, the CDR3 is TGCGCCAGCAGGTCGGGGGGCGTGAACACTGAAGCTTTCTTT.

The genes are TRBV14 and TRBJ2-2, with TRBD2 matching 15 bases. This CDR3 comprises 19 residues. Per germline, CDR1 SGHDN and CDR2 FVKESK. The V gene end was trimmed by 3 bases and the J gene end by 8 bases; junction bases not matched to a gene: 13. CDR3 nucleotides: TGTGCCAGCAGCCAGACCCCGGGACTAGCGGGGGGCCTTGTTGGGGAGCTGTTTTTT. Its protein is CASSQTPGLAGGLVGELFF.